The source of this T cell receptor (beta chain) is a study of blood T cell repertoires in COVID-19. Turning to the study itself: Acute and convalescent COVID-19 samples came from the United States, Italy and Spain. T cells, B-cell-depleted T cells, or PBMCs provided the cDNA or gDNA that served as material.

This clone was picked up one time. Per germline, CDR1 LNHDA and CDR2 SQIVND (reference sequence). CDR3 length: 16 amino acids. Germline trimming cut 0 bases from V and 0 bases from J; bases unmatched to any gene: 1. In the authors' methods: Amplified reference gene primers provided the basis for estimating nucleated cell counts. The data were produced by immunoSEQ multiplex PCR, yet TCRdb's version contains in-frame clones alone and is incomplete. D and trimming were read from the DNA, whereas the V and J calls and clone size are those reported in that table. The data contain approximately 99,000 clones, roughly 84% of them singletons.

The chain recombines TRBV19 with TRBJ1-5, with 8 bases aligning to TRBD1. Sequenced sample: peripheral blood. The sequence derives from a man between 65 and 80 years old with active or convalescent COVID-19. In nucleotides, the CDR3 is TGTGCCAGTAGTATAGATGGGACAGGTAGCAATCAGCCCCAGCATTTT. This translates into CASSIDGTGSNQPQHF.